This entry lists 30 T cell receptor beta chains sequenced from one sample in a study of identifying expanded T cells in peripheral blood. Clones were read by immunoSEQ multiplex PCR, and TCRdb kept only the in-frame ones, dropping some. The sample consists of 50,000 to 60,000 clones, 82% of them appearing once. Sequences were obtained from blood. Every receptor here comes from a person between 18 and 69 years old in good health.

The chain employs TRBV4-2 and TRBJ2-5, with D possibly TRBD2 on 5 matching bases. CDR1 is LGHNA, CDR2 YNFKEQ, per germline. Deletions cut 4 bases from V and 5 bases from J, with 23 bases between. CDR3 length equals 17 residues. The CDR3 here is CASSPEFRGSPVETQYF. CDR3 DNA sequence: TGTGCCAGCAGCCCCGAGTTTCGGGGAAGCCCGGTGGAGACCCAGTACTTC.

The rearrangement links TRBV4-1 to TRBJ2-7, with 8 bases identical to TRBD1. Germline V gives CDR1 MGHRA, CDR2 YSYEKL. V was clipped by 4 bases and J by 5 bases; unmatched bases: 7. This CDR3 comprises 14 residues. CDR3 in amino acids: CASSLGQGRNEQYF. For the CDR3, the DNA is TGCGCCAGCAGCCTAGGACAGGGACGGAACGAGCAGTACTTC.

This clone was found a few times. The genes are TRBV7-9 and TRBJ1-1; a weak D match, TRBD1 (5 bases). V lost 0 bases and J 0 bases, leaving 5 bases between the germline ends. This CDR3 has 14 amino acids. CDR1 and CDR2 from the germline V gene are SEHNR and FQNEAQ (reference sequence). Written as DNA, the CDR3 is TGTGCCAGCAGCTTAGCAGGGGTGAACACTGAAGCTTTCTTT. It specifies CASSLAGVNTEAFF.

The rearrangement links TRBV5-4 to TRBJ1-4; 9 nucleotides match TRBD1. The germline V gene has CDR1 SGHNT and CDR2 YYREEE (reference sequence). V was clipped by 4 bases and J by 5 bases; unmatched bases: 9. This CDR3 is built from 16 residues. The CDR3: CASSPTEGQGNEKLFF. CDR3 nucleotides: TGTGCCAGCAGCCCGACTGAGGGACAGGGAAATGAAAAACTGTTTTTT.

The chain couples TRBV19 to TRBJ1-2; possibly TRBD1 for D (5 bases). The germline gives CDR1 LNHDA, CDR2 SQIVND (reference sequence). The CDR3 contains 12 residues. V was pared by 3 bases and J by 12 bases, with 14 bases between. CDR3 nucleotides: TGTGCCAGTAGTATCGGGGCTCTTGGTAACACCTTC. It translates to CASSIGALGNTF.

The chain joins TRBV7-3 to TRBJ2-3, with D perhaps matching TRBD2 (6 bases). Trimming cost V 6 bases and J 4 bases, with 11 bases left between them. Germline CDR1 SGHTA, CDR2 FQGTGA. The CDR3 has 13 amino acids. The CDR3 sequence is CASRAGSADTQYF. In DNA form, the CDR3 reads TGTGCCAGCAGAGCGGGTTCAGCAGATACGCAGTATTTT.

V gene TRBV20-1 combines with J gene TRBJ1-1; D remains unclear. The germline V gene encodes CDR1 DFQATT and CDR2 SNEGSKA (reference sequence). Trimming removed 2 bases at V and 0 bases at J, with 1 base between. There are 11 residues in the CDR3. The CDR3 DNA sequence: TGCAGTGCTAGAATGAACACTGAAGCTTTCTTT. Translated: CSARMNTEAFF.

This sequence joins TRBV6-5 and TRBJ1-2; the match to TRBD1 covers 8 bases. J was trimmed by 8 bases and V by 4 bases; bases with no gene match: 12. The CDR3 contains 15 residues. Looked up from germline, CDR1 is MNHEY and CDR2 is SVGAGI. The CDR3 spells CASSSNPGQDGGYTF. For the CDR3, the DNA is TGTGCCAGCAGTTCCAACCCGGGACAGGATGGAGGCTACACCTTC.

This clone has just one count. The J gene is TRBJ1-5, the V gene TRBV6-1; no clear D. The CDR3 is 16 residues long. V lost 3 bases and J lost 6, with 18 bases in between. Germline V gene lookup returns CDR1 MNHNS and CDR2 SASEGT. DNA of the CDR3: TGTGCCAGCAGTGAGAGTACTAGGTTAGGGCGTCAGCCCCAGCATTTT. It encodes CASSESTRLGRQPQHF.

This clone came up a few times. The V and J genes are TRBV7-9 and TRBJ2-7; tentatively, D is TRBD1 (7 bases). Trimming pared 4 bases from V and 1 base from J, leaving 14 bases between. Germline V gene sequence: CDR1 SEHNR, CDR2 FQNEAQ (reference sequence). This CDR3 comprises 15 residues. The chain's CDR3 is CASSSRGTASYEQYF. As DNA, the CDR3 is TGTGCCAGCAGCTCACGGGGGACAGCTTCCTACGAGCAGTACTTC.

This clone showed up just once. This chain links TRBV18 with TRBJ1-1; possibly TRBD1 for D (5 bases). The V end was cut by 6 bases, the J end by 1 base, with 9 bases between. This CDR3 comprises 13 residues. Per the germline V gene, CDR1 is KGHSH and CDR2 is LQKENI. Written as DNA, the CDR3 is TGTGCCAGCTCGCAAACAGGGAACACTGAAGCTTTCTTT. Translating it yields CASSQTGNTEAFF. Looking up the rest from reference TRBV18 and TRBJ1-1 gives the full variable domain: NAGVMQNPRHLVRRRGQEARLRCSPMKGHSHVYWYRQLPEEGLKFMVYLQKENIIDESGMPKERFSAEFPKEGPSILRIQQVVRGDSAAYFCASSQTGNTEAFFGQGTRLTVV.

V and J are TRBV5-4 and TRBJ2-5, with 9 bases matching TRBD1. V shed 4 bases and J 4 bases; nucleotides not matched to a gene: 14. CDR3 length: 17 amino acids. Looked up from germline, CDR1 is SGHNT and CDR2 is YYREEE (reference sequence). The CDR3 DNA reads as TGTGCCAGCAGCACACCCAATGGACAGGGGAGGGGAGAGACCCAGTACTTC. Protein: CASSTPNGQGRGETQYF.

The chain employs TRBV5-1 and TRBJ1-2, with a weak D call TRBD1 (6 bases). Germline V gene sequence: CDR1 SGHRS, CDR2 YFSETQ. V was pared by 4 bases and J by 4 bases, with 17 bases between. CDR3 length: 15 amino acids. The CDR3 nucleotides read TGCGCCAGCAGCAAAGGGGGGGAGGGCGTCTATGGCTACACCTTC. It yields the protein CASSKGGEGVYGYTF.

This chain connects TRBV11-3 to TRBJ2-7; 8 bases are a match to TRBD1. Germline loops: CDR1 SGHNT, CDR2 YENEEA. J was trimmed by 5 bases and V by 1 base; bases with no gene match: 4. The CDR3 spans 14 residues. The CDR3 DNA reads as TGTGCCAGCAGCTTAGTCACCAGGGGGCACGAGCAGTACTTC. This translates into CASSLVTRGHEQYF.

This clone appeared a few times. The junction shows a germline mismatch at one end, possibly a read error. The chain carries TRBV2 and TRBJ1-4; 7 bases match TRBD1. The germline gives CDR1 SNHLY, CDR2 FYNNEI. This CDR3 has 10 amino acids. CDR3 protein: CASVDREVSF. CDR3 DNA: TGTGCCAGCGTTGACAGGGAGGTTTCTTTT.

The V call is TRBV7-9, the J call TRBJ1-2, with D uncertain. The germline gives CDR1 SEHNR, CDR2 FQNEAQ (reference sequence). The CDR3 length is 11 residues. V gave up 9 bases and J gave up 4 bases, with 9 bases separating them. The CDR3 bases are TGTGCCAGTGGGGAGGGCTATGGCTACACCTTC. Amino acids: CASGEGYGYTF.

This clone was recorded once. V is TRBV6-6 and J is TRBJ1-2, with D perhaps TRBD1 (5 bases). Trimming shortened V by 2 bases and J by 2 bases, and 15 bases separated the two germline ends. Germline V gene sequence: CDR1 MNHNY, CDR2 SVGAGI (reference sequence). There are 16 residues in the CDR3. CDR3 in DNA: TGTGCCAGCAGTTACGGATTGGGGGGGTCGAACTATGGCTACACCTTC. Its translation: CASSYGLGGSNYGYTF.

This rearrangement joins TRBV9 to TRBJ1-2; weak D call: TRBD1 (5 bases). V lost 0 bases, J lost 4 bases, and 13 bases lay in between. This CDR3 has 15 amino acids. Germline values: CDR1 SGDLS, CDR2 YYNGEE. The CDR3 DNA follows: TGTGCCAGCAGCGTAGATCGGGGGGGAGGCTATGGCTACACCTTC. It specifies CASSVDRGGGYGYTF.

V gene TRBV5-8 combines with J gene TRBJ1-5; tentatively, D is TRBD1 (6 bases). Trimming stripped 4 bases from V and 4 bases from J, with 18 bases between. The V gene's germline CDR1 is SGHTS and CDR2 YDEGEE. The length of the CDR3 is 16 residues. CDR3 nucleotides: TGTGCCAGCAGCACAGGAACAGGGTGGAGAAATCAGCCCCAGCATTTT. Its translation is CASSTGTGWRNQPQHF. The full variable domain, completed using reference TRBV5-8 and TRBJ1-5, is EAGVTQSPTHLIKTRGQQATLRCSPISGHTSVYWYQQALGLGLQFLLWYDEGEERNRGNFPPRFSGRQFPNYSSELNVNALELEDSALYLCASSTGTGWRNQPQHFGDGTRLSIL.

The V and J genes are TRBV6-1 and TRBJ1-5, with 8 bases fitting TRBD1. Germline V gene lookup returns CDR1 MNHNS and CDR2 SASEGT. Trimming took 2 bases from V and 7 from J; bases not matched to a gene: 7. CDR3 length equals 15 residues. The CDR3: CASSENRGKGQPQHF. The CDR3 DNA reads as TGTGCCAGCAGTGAAAACAGGGGGAAGGGACAGCCCCAGCATTTT.

This clone was detected only a few times. V and J are TRBV10-2 and TRBJ1-2; 10 bases fit TRBD1. The ends lost 6 bases at V and 3 bases at J; junction bases unmatched: 4. The CDR3 is made up of 14 amino acids. Germline CDR1 reads WSHSY; CDR2 reads SAAADI. The CDR3 region is CASSAGTGDYGYTF. CDR3 in DNA: TGCGCCAGCAGCGCCGGGACAGGGGACTATGGCTACACCTTC.

The chain combines TRBV18 with TRBJ2-7; 11 bases line up with TRBD2. The germline CDR1 and CDR2 sequences are KGHSH and LQKENI. The CDR3 is made up of 16 amino acids. Trimming at V came to 0 bases and at J to 6 bases, leaving 7 bases not matched to a gene. CDR3 sequence: CASSPPTSGILREQYF. The CDR3 DNA reads as TGTGCCAGCTCACCACCGACTAGCGGGATTTTGCGCGAGCAGTACTTC.

J is TRBJ1-3 and V is TRBV19; D is unclear. Between the trimmed V and J ends, which lost 4 bases and 0 bases, there was a span of 19 bases. The CDR3 runs to 18 residues. Germline V CDR1 and CDR2: LNHDA, SQIVND (reference sequence). CDR3 residues: CASSTLGFGLASGNTIYF. CDR3 DNA sequence: TGTGCCAGTAGTACCCTTGGTTTTGGGTTAGCCTCTGGAAACACCATATATTTT.

The chain employs TRBV27 and TRBJ1-1, with D unresolved. The CDR3 is made up of 13 amino acids. Per the germline V gene, CDR1 is MNHEY and CDR2 is SMNVEV (reference sequence). Trimming left V 11 bases short and J 2 bases short, with 15 bases between. The CDR3: CARPTGNNTEAFF. In nucleotides, the CDR3 is TGTGCCCGACCGACGGGTAACAACACTGAAGCTTTCTTT.

This clone has more than one count but fewer than ten. The chain has TRBV11-2 and TRBJ1-3; D ambiguous. Germline V gene lookup returns CDR1 SGHAT and CDR2 FQNNGV. The ends were cut back, 6 bases at V and 0 bases at J, with 12 bases in the middle. The CDR3 has 15 residues. As DNA, the CDR3 is TGTGCCAGCAGTATTAGTGGGAGCTCTGGAAACACCATATATTTT. Amino acids: CASSISGSSGNTIYF.

The V call is TRBV9, the J call TRBJ2-6; D is perhaps TRBD1 or TRBD2 (6 bases each). Germline V gene sequence: CDR1 SGDLS, CDR2 YYNGEE. The CDR3 runs 18 residues. Trimming shortened V by 2 bases and J by 1 base, and 16 bases separated the two germline ends. CDR3 bases: TGTGCCAGCAGCGTGGGGGGCTTATCAAGGTCTGGGGCCAACGTCCTGACTTTC. Protein sequence: CASSVGGLSRSGANVLTF. The complete variable domain, with remaining parts taken from reference TRBV9 and TRBJ2-6, reads DSGVTQTPKHLITATGQRVTLRCSPRSGDLSVYWYQQSLDQGLQFLIQYYNGEERAKGNILERFSAQQFPDLHSELNLSSLELGDSALYFCASSVGGLSRSGANVLTFGAGSRLTVL.

V gene TRBV6-1 combines with J gene TRBJ1-4; possible D gene TRBD1, 5 bases. The CDR3 has 14 residues. Germline CDR1 and CDR2: MNHNS and SASEGT. Trimming took off 4 bases at V and 8 bases at J, with 14 bases between the two ends. The CDR3 here is CASSAGGPGEKLFF. The CDR3 region has the DNA TGTGCCAGCAGTGCCGGGGGACCCGGGGAAAAACTGTTTTTT.

The J gene is TRBJ1-4, the V gene TRBV6-5; TRBD1 agrees at 8 bases. Per germline, CDR1 MNHEY and CDR2 SVGAGI. The CDR3 sequence is 14 residues long. Trimming took 5 bases from V and 11 from J; bases not matched to a gene: 10. DNA for the CDR3: TGTGCCAGCAGTCCCCAGGGGGCTAAACGGAAACTGTTTTTT. Translating gives CASSPQGAKRKLFF.

The V call is TRBV5-7, the J call TRBJ2-1; tentative D call: TRBD2 (5 bases). TRBV5-7 is designated an ORF whose function remains uncertain. The CDR3 is made up of 16 amino acids. The V gene lost 0 bases and the J gene lost 2 bases, with 12 bases spanning the gap. CDR3 in amino acids: CASSLVKRLAYNEQFF. The CDR3 nucleotides are TGTGCCAGCAGCTTGGTGAAGCGGCTCGCCTACAATGAGCAGTTCTTC.

V and J are TRBV11-1 and TRBJ1-2, with 8 bases that match TRBD1. The trim removed 6 bases at V and 4 bases at J, leaving 7 bases unmatched. This CDR3 is built from 14 residues. The V gene's germline CDR1 is SGHAT and CDR2 FQDESV (reference sequence). CDR3 sequence (DNA): TGTGCCAGCAGTCTTTCTGGGACAGGCTATGGCTACACCTTC. Its translation: CASSLSGTGYGYTF.